This T cell receptor (beta chain) was profiled in a study of early T cells in non-severe SARS-CoV-2 infection (dated by TCRdb to the early 2020s). General notes on the study: Bulk RNA from unsorted whole blood was used for TCR sequencing, so alpha and beta chains could not be paired. Broad study findings and their caveats: VDJdb matching was skewed toward anti-spike CD8 responses and likely underestimated virus-specific expansions by missing private and CD4 specificities.

This clonotype was detected ten times or more. Its antigen has not been determined. No base quality information exists; no much larger clone differs at one position. The library came from 5' RACE. Sequencing took place on a NextSeq 500. To correct for sequencing error and PCR bias, the TCR library protocol tagged individual cDNA molecules with unique molecular identifiers. TCR alpha and beta chains were both sequenced, and the abundances of alpha and beta sequences in each sample were closely correlated with each other. In the original analysis: V gene, J gene and CDR3 annotation of TCR sequences was performed with Decombinator V4. TCRs were defined as expanded if a significant change between any two time points was detected under a Poisson model with p below 0.0001. TCR abundances were normalised to the total number of TCRs sequenced in each sample and reported as counts per million. MAIT TCRs were defined by TRAV1-2 paired with TRAJ12, TRAJ20 or TRAJ33, and iNKT TCRs by TRAV10 paired with TRAJ18. VDJdb, accessed 1 November 2021, was searched for CMV, EBV and SARS-CoV-2 annotated TCRs, with TCRs annotated for multiple antigens excluded. TCRdb trimmed public reads at Q25 via fastp, called clones via MiXCR and kept in-frame beta chains. Each entry is one CDR3 protein sequence, shown with its most common DNA and genes. TCRdb's processing, not the study's, gives the V and J calls here. In this sample the table shows about 11,000 distinct CDR3 sequences, over 4% of which occur a single time. Jointly, the top ten make up nearly 10% of the sample.

The study was a case-control design nested within a healthcare worker cohort in London, UK, with weekly nasopharyngeal swab PCR tests and blood sampling. Healthcare workers were recruited between 23 and 31 March 2020, during the week of the UK lockdown, and were followed weekly for up to about 16 weeks. From the cysteine through the phenylalanine, the CDR3 covers 14 amino acids. This entry keeps only the CDR3 DNA: 42 bases, framed from base 1. In the germline V gene (reference sequence), CDR1 corresponds to SGHKS and CDR2 to YYEKEE. V drops 0 bases and J drops 0 bases, leaving 6 bases in between. This TCR derives from an adult who was a healthcare worker with PCR-confirmed SARS-CoV-2 infection or an uninfected control (not recorded which). Sample: whole blood. Recombination linked TRBV5-5 to TRBJ1-1; the D gene assignment is ambiguous. Here the CDR3 is given as CASSLEIVNTEAFF. The nucleotide sequence is TGTGCCAGCAGCTTGGAGATAGTGAACACTGAAGCTTTCTTT.